A selection of T cell receptor beta chains follows, all from one sample in a study of T cell changes during pregnancy in multiple sclerosis. Clones were read by immunoSEQ multiplex PCR, and TCRdb kept only the in-frame ones, dropping some. Of 80,000 to 130,000 clones in the sample, 90% to 95% were seen once. Source: peripheral blood, taken before pregnancy. The receptors were gathered from a female donor with multiple sclerosis, enrolled in a pregnancy study. Both conserved end residues are part of each CDR3. Fields, in order: D gene, clone size, J gene, V gene, CDR3 protein, CDR3 DNA. The D gene is left open where the match is weak. Clone size is not always given. Where it is, it says once, few, many or a class for expanded clones.

d_gene: .; abundance: once; j_gene: TRBJ1-2; v_gene: TRBV5-1; CDR3aa: CASSLSTQNYGYTF; CDR3nt: TGCGCCAGCAGCTTGTCAACACAGAACTATGGCTACACCTTC
d_gene: TRBD2; abundance: .; j_gene: TRBJ2-1; v_gene: TRBV7-9; CDR3aa: CASSLFIAGGQGNEQFF; CDR3nt: TGTGCCAGCAGCTTATTCATAGCGGGAGGGCAGGGGAATGAGCAGTTCTTC
d_gene: .; abundance: .; j_gene: TRBJ1-1; v_gene: TRBV2; CDR3aa: CASNRDTNTEAFF; CDR3nt: TGTGCCAGCAATCGGGACACTAACACTGAAGCTTTCTTT
d_gene: TRBD1; abundance: .; j_gene: TRBJ1-2; v_gene: TRBV5-1; CDR3aa: CASSLANPDRDGYTF; CDR3nt: TGCGCCAGCAGCTTGGCCAACCCGGACAGGGATGGCTACACCTTC
d_gene: TRBD1; abundance: once; j_gene: TRBJ2-7; v_gene: TRBV9; CDR3aa: CASSGPGTGGDEQYF; CDR3nt: TGTGCCAGCAGCGGACCCGGGACAGGGGGCGACGAGCAGTACTTC
d_gene: .; abundance: .; j_gene: TRBJ2-1; v_gene: TRBV11-2; CDR3aa: CASSLGLGDYNEQFF; CDR3nt: TGTGCCAGCAGCTTAGGCCTAGGGGACTACAATGAGCAGTTCTTC
d_gene: TRBD1; abundance: .; j_gene: TRBJ2-7; v_gene: TRBV11-2; CDR3aa: CASSRNRGGEQYF; CDR3nt: TGTGCCAGCAGCCGAAACAGGGGTGGCGAGCAGTACTTC
d_gene: TRBD1; abundance: once; j_gene: TRBJ1-3; v_gene: TRBV15; CDR3aa: CATSRVQGARDSGNTIYF; CDR3nt: TGTGCCACCAGCAGAGTACAGGGGGCGAGGGACTCTGGAAACACCATATATTTT
d_gene: TRBD2; abundance: .; j_gene: TRBJ2-1; v_gene: TRBV19; CDR3aa: CASSALRTSPISEQFF; CDR3nt: TGTGCCAGTAGTGCCCTAAGGACTAGTCCTATCAGTGAGCAGTTCTTC
d_gene: .; abundance: .; j_gene: TRBJ1-1; v_gene: TRBV6-1; CDR3aa: CASSGPTERNTEAFF; CDR3nt: TGTGCCAGCAGTGGGCCCACAGAGAGGAACACTGAAGCTTTCTTT
d_gene: .; abundance: .; j_gene: TRBJ2-3; v_gene: TRBV4-1; CDR3aa: CASSLGEAAASDTQYF; CDR3nt: TGCGCCAGCAGCCTCGGGGAAGCGGCGGCGTCTGATACGCAGTATTTT
d_gene: .; abundance: .; j_gene: TRBJ1-4; v_gene: TRBV18; CDR3aa: CASSSQRQNEKLFF; CDR3nt: TGTGCCAGCTCGTCTCAGAGGCAGAATGAAAAACTGTTTTTT
d_gene: TRBD2; abundance: .; j_gene: TRBJ2-1; v_gene: TRBV9; CDR3aa: CASSVEAGGPSDEQFF; CDR3nt: TGTGCCAGCAGCGTAGAGGCGGGAGGGCCCTCCGATGAGCAGTTCTTC
d_gene: TRBD2; abundance: .; j_gene: TRBJ2-7; v_gene: TRBV5-4; CDR3aa: CASSSPLAGSYEQYF; CDR3nt: TGTGCCAGCAGCTCCCCCCTAGCGGGATCCTACGAGCAGTACTTC
d_gene: .; abundance: .; j_gene: TRBJ2-3; v_gene: TRBV10-3; CDR3aa: CAAGGRSGRTDTQYF; CDR3nt: TGTGCCGCAGGAGGGAGGAGCGGCCGCACAGATACGCAGTATTTT
d_gene: .; abundance: .; j_gene: TRBJ1-5; v_gene: TRBV27; CDR3aa: CASSTFPTGNNQPQHF; CDR3nt: TGTGCCAGCAGTACCTTCCCGACAGGCAACAATCAGCCCCAGCATTTT
d_gene: .; abundance: once; j_gene: TRBJ1-4; v_gene: TRBV2; CDR3aa: CASMGGRTNEKLFF; CDR3nt: TGTGCCAGCATGGGGGGGCGTACTAATGAAAAACTGTTTTTT
d_gene: .; abundance: .; j_gene: TRBJ1-2; v_gene: TRBV18; CDR3aa: CASSPPDNPNYGYTF; CDR3nt: TGTGCCAGCTCACCCCCTGACAACCCTAACTATGGCTACACCTTC
d_gene: .; abundance: .; j_gene: TRBJ2-3; v_gene: TRBV2; CDR3aa: CASSVETFVGGLRDTQYF; CDR3nt: TGTGCCAGCAGTGTTGAAACTTTCGTGGGGGGGCTCAGAGATACGCAGTATTTT
d_gene: TRBD1; abundance: .; j_gene: TRBJ1-2; v_gene: TRBV28; CDR3aa: CASSSGAHRGQVYGYTF; CDR3nt: TGTGCCAGCAGTTCAGGAGCACACAGGGGGCAGGTCTATGGCTACACCTTC
d_gene: .; abundance: .; j_gene: TRBJ1-1; v_gene: TRBV15; CDR3aa: CATSRDRVTEAFF; CDR3nt: TGTGCCACCAGCAGAGACAGGGTCACTGAAGCTTTCTTT
d_gene: .; abundance: .; j_gene: TRBJ2-2; v_gene: TRBV9; CDR3aa: CASSVDFGGELFF; CDR3nt: TGTGCCAGCAGCGTAGATTTCGGCGGGGAGCTGTTTTTT
d_gene: .; abundance: .; j_gene: TRBJ1-2; v_gene: TRBV7-9; CDR3aa: CASSLASTVPATF; CDR3nt: TGTGCCAGCAGCTTAGCGTCGACAGTTCCGGCCACCTTC
d_gene: TRBD2; abundance: .; j_gene: TRBJ2-7; v_gene: TRBV2; CDR3aa: CASSRLAGGPYEQYF; CDR3nt: TGTGCCAGCAGTCGTCTAGCGGGAGGGCCTTACGAGCAGTACTTC
d_gene: TRBD2; abundance: .; j_gene: TRBJ2-1; v_gene: TRBV29-1; CDR3aa: CSLGLDYNEQFF; CDR3nt: TGCAGCCTCGGACTAGACTACAATGAGCAGTTCTTC
d_gene: TRBD2; abundance: .; j_gene: TRBJ2-1; v_gene: TRBV29-1; CDR3aa: CSVVRAGGPNNEQFF; CDR3nt: TGCAGCGTTGTAAGAGCGGGAGGGCCAAACAATGAGCAGTTCTTC
d_gene: .; abundance: .; j_gene: TRBJ1-1; v_gene: TRBV29-1; CDR3aa: CSVTGGGNTEAFF; CDR3nt: TGCAGCGTGACAGGTGGAGGAAACACTGAAGCTTTCTTT